Below, 10 T cell receptor beta chains from the same sample are listed, as sequenced in a study of patients and donors after allogeneic stem cell transplantation. TCRdb analysed the RT-PCR reads with MiXCR anew, one entry per CDR3 protein. In the table there are fewer than 500,000 distinct CDR3 sequences, approximately 16% of which are singletons. The material sequenced was blood, either unsorted or a sorted T cell fraction (not recorded which). The source is a human donor who was either an allogeneic HSCT recipient or a stem cell or donor lymphocyte infusion donor (not recorded which). It is not recorded whose cells these are; they may come from a transplant donor.

The CDR3 DNA reads as TGCGCCAGCAGCCAAGAGCCAGGAGCAGGGGGTGTCCACGGCACTGAAGCTTTCTTT. It encodes CASSQEPGAGGVHGTEAFF. The rearrangement uses TRBV4-3 and TRBJ1-1; 7 bases are shared with TRBD1. CDR1 and CDR2 from the germline V gene are LGHNA and YSLEER. The CDR3 spans 19 residues. Trimming cost V 0 bases and J 4 bases; bases outside gene matches: 17.

This clonotype was detected a few times. V usage is TRBV5-6 and J usage is TRBJ2-7, with unresolved D. Germline CDR1 SGHDT, CDR2 YYEEEE. Trimming left V 1 base short and J 3 bases short, with 5 bases between. The CDR3 loop spans 12 amino acids. Here the CDR3 DNA reads TGTGCCAGCAGCTTGAGGCTCTACGAGCAGTACTTC. It is translated as CASSLRLYEQYF.

This clonotype appeared many times. The gene calls are TRBV4-1 and TRBJ2-1, with D uncertain. Germline V gives CDR1 MGHRA, CDR2 YSYEKL. This CDR3 region has 11 residues. V was trimmed by 2 bases and J by 10 bases, leaving 6 bases between them. In nucleotides, the CDR3 is TGCGCCAGCAGCCAACGACGAGAGCAGTTCTTC. Translation: CASSQRREQFF.

This clonotype was recorded a few times. J is TRBJ2-2 and V is TRBV5-5; 7 positions match TRBD2. The CDR3 totals 16 residues. The V segment lost 2 bases and the J segment 2 bases; nucleotides outside the gene matches: 6. Germline loops: CDR1 SGHKS, CDR2 YYEKEE (reference sequence). The CDR3 sequence is CASSFSLADNTGELFF. In DNA form, the CDR3 reads TGTGCCAGCAGCTTCAGTCTAGCGGACAACACCGGGGAGCTGTTTTTT.

This clonotype came up many times. The rearrangement joins TRBV5-6 to TRBJ2-1; D remains ambiguous. Trimming removed 1 base at V and 5 bases at J, with 13 bases between. The CDR3 covers 15 residues. Germline assignment: CDR1 SGHDT and CDR2 YYEEEE. CDR3 DNA: TGTGCCAGCAGCTTGCTGTTAGAGTGGGACAATGAGCAGTTCTTC. It codes for CASSLLLEWDNEQFF.

At least ten counts were recorded for this clonotype. This chain joins TRBV29-1 and TRBJ1-5; perhaps TRBD1 as D (5 bases). V was clipped by 4 bases and J by 5 bases, with 15 bases between them. The CDR3 is made up of 14 amino acids. Germline V CDR1 and CDR2: SQVTM, ANQGSEA. The CDR3 region is CSVAGTARDQPQHF. The CDR3 DNA sequence: TGCAGCGTTGCCGGGACGGCGAGGGATCAGCCCCAGCATTTT.

This clonotype was seen a handful of times. The genes are TRBV10-3 and TRBJ1-5, with D possibly matching TRBD1 (5 bases). The V and J ends lost 6 bases and 2 bases respectively, with 8 bases between them. The CDR3 length is 13 residues. Per germline, CDR1 ENHRY and CDR2 SYGVKD. As DNA, the CDR3 is TGTGCCATCAGACGGGACGGCAATCAGCCCCAGCATTTT. Translation gives CAIRRDGNQPQHF.

V usage is TRBV21-1 and J usage is TRBJ2-3; the tabulated D call, TRBD2, remains unverified against the DNA. TRBV21-1 is a listed pseudogene. The length of the CDR3 is 15 residues. CDR3 coding DNA: TGTGCCAGCAGCCCTCGGGACTCCGAAACAGATACGCAGTATTTT. Translating it yields CASSPRDSETDTQYF.

This clonotype was seen a handful of times. The genes are TRBV19 and TRBJ1-1; D unclear. CDR1 and CDR2 (germline): LNHDA, SQIVND (reference sequence). V lost 7 bases to trimming and J lost 0 bases, with 15 bases between them. The CDR3 has 15 residues. The CDR3 DNA follows: TGTGCCAGTAATCGGCAGGTTGGGATGAACACTGAAGCTTTCTTT. Its translation: CASNRQVGMNTEAFF.

V and J are TRBV6-2 or TRBV6-3 and TRBJ1-2, with D perhaps matching TRBD1 (5 bases). There are 14 residues in the CDR3. V lost 7 bases to trimming and J lost 6 bases, with 18 bases between them. Germline CDR1 is MNHEY and CDR2 is SVGEGT. CDR3 coding DNA: TGTGCCAGCACTGCATTGGGGCAACTACATGGCTACACCTTC. It yields the protein CASTALGQLHGYTF.